These 5 T cell receptor beta chains were sequenced from one sample in a study of long-term antiretroviral therapy in people with HIV. The assay, immunoSEQ v3.0, was run at survey level. Clones were read by immunoSEQ multiplex PCR, and TCRdb kept only the in-frame ones, dropping some. Of around 11,000 clones listed, around 80% were seen once; the top ten hold approximately 18%. This specimen was unsorted PBMCs, taken 1.8 years after starting antiretroviral therapy. The receptors derive from a middle-aged man with HIV.

This chain joins TRBV30 and TRBJ2-6; 9 nucleotides line up with TRBD1. Germline assignment: CDR1 GTSNPN and CDR2 SVGIG (reference sequence). This CDR3 is built from 17 residues. After removal of 7 bases from V and 4 bases from J, the junction contained 14 bases not matched to a gene. The CDR3 reads CAYFRDRAPRGANVLTF. CDR3 DNA: TGTGCCTATTTCCGGGACAGGGCCCCGCGGGGGGCCAACGTCCTGACTTTC.

This chain uses TRBV4-3 with TRBJ2-3; tentative D call: TRBD2 (5 bases). Trimming stripped 1 base from V and 3 bases from J, with 11 bases between. CDR1 and CDR2 (germline): LGHNA, YSLEER. The CDR3 runs to 15 residues. In DNA form, the CDR3 reads TGCGCCAGCAGCCAAGTACCACCGGGGACAGATACGCAGTATTTT. Its translation is CASSQVPPGTDTQYF.

Comment on this clone: A junction boundary mismatches the germline segment, possibly from a read error. V usage is TRBV9 and J usage is TRBJ1-5; D gene ambiguous. Germline V CDR1 and CDR2: SGDLS, YYNGEE. This CDR3 has 13 amino acids. Here the CDR3 DNA reads TGTGCCAGCAGCGTAGATAGCGATCAGCCCCAGCATTTT. Encoded protein: CASSVDSDQPQHF.

The chain uses TRBV7-3 and TRBJ1-1; weak D call: TRBD1 (5 bases). The CDR3 contains 14 residues. CDR1 SGHTA and CDR2 FQGTGA come from the germline V gene. The V end was cut by 2 bases, the J end by 2 bases, with 9 bases between. The CDR3 coding sequence is TGTGCCAGCAGCTTACAGGGTTCCAACACTGAAGCTTTCTTT. This sequence encodes CASSLQGSNTEAFF.

CDR3 protein: CASTPYPPGGTSGNTIYF. CDR3 nucleotide sequence: TGTGCCAGCACCCCTTATCCCCCCGGCGGGACGTCCGGAAACACCATATATTTT. The rearrangement links TRBV28 to TRBJ1-3; tentative D call: TRBD1 (5 bases). Trimming shortened V by 7 bases and J by 4 bases, and 26 bases separated the two germline ends. Germline values: CDR1 MDHEN, CDR2 SYDVKM. This CDR3 region has 18 residues.